These T cell receptor beta chains were read from a single sample in a study of shared clonotypes between healthy human individuals. Method: immunoSEQ multiplex PCR; TCRdb's copy keeps in-frame clones and lacks some. The sample lists about 1.5 million clones, 95% to 99% occurring once. Sequenced input: naive CD4+ T cells sorted from blood. These receptors were collected from a man aged 25-45 years in good health. Each CDR3 is given with its conserved first and last residue. D genes are given only for firm matches. Not all rows give a size; the values are once, few, many and, for expanded clones, a class.

v_call	d_call	clone_size	j_call	cdr3_aa	cdr3_nt
TRBV30	.	.	TRBJ1-1	CAWSVNGYTEAFF	TGTGCCTGGAGTGTAAATGGGTACACTGAAGCTTTCTTT
TRBV19	.	.	TRBJ1-5	CASRYGPSGSRFHQPQHF	TGTGCCAGTCGATATGGGCCCTCGGGCTCTCGTTTCCATCAGCCCCAGCATTTT
TRBV5-6	.	.	TRBJ2-2	CASRGGRRNTGELFF	TGTGCCAGCAGGGGGGGACGGAGGAACACCGGGGAGCTGTTTTTT
TRBV28	TRBD2	.	TRBJ2-1	CASSPLFGLAGTNEQFF	TGTGCCAGCAGTCCGCTCTTTGGACTAGCGGGAACCAATGAGCAGTTCTTC
TRBV15	TRBD2	.	TRBJ2-3	CAASGRYGDTQYF	TGTGCCGCAAGCGGGAGGTACGGAGATACGCAGTATTTT
TRBV7-2	.	.	TRBJ2-5	CASSPRETQYF	TGTGCCAGCAGCCCACGGGAAACCCAGTACTTC
TRBV4-3	.	.	TRBJ2-3	CASSQAVGPRSTDTQYF	TGCGCCAGCAGCCAAGCGGTGGGACCGAGGAGCACAGATACGCAGTATTTT
TRBV9	.	.	TRBJ2-3	CASSVAGAADTQYF	TGTGCCAGCAGCGTAGCGGGAGCGGCAGATACGCAGTATTTT
TRBV19	TRBD1	.	TRBJ2-5	CARKGARETQYF	TGTGCCAGGAAGGGGGCGCGGGAGACCCAGTACTTC
TRBV10-1	TRBD2	.	TRBJ2-3	CASSPHPGLAGSKDTQYF	TGCGCCAGCAGTCCCCACCCAGGACTAGCGGGATCGAAAGATACGCAGTATTTT
TRBV7-2	TRBD1	.	TRBJ1-1	CASSLTGGRTEAFF	TGTGCCAGCAGCTTAACAGGGGGAAGGACTGAAGCTTTCTTT
TRBV19	TRBD1	.	TRBJ2-7	CASSERAPRDRGREQYF	TGTGCCAGTAGCGAACGAGCTCCCCGGGACAGGGGGAGAGAGCAGTACTTC
TRBV18	.	.	TRBJ2-3	CASSLLNHRLSTDTQYF	TGTGCCAGCTCACTGCTCAATCACAGACTAAGCACAGATACGCAGTATTTT
TRBV30	.	once	TRBJ1-4	CAWSGDRGLEKLFF	TGTGCCTGGAGTGGGGATCGAGGGTTGGAAAAACTGTTTTTT
TRBV5-5	.	.	TRBJ2-7	CASSRDRIRTQVPYEQYF	TGTGCCAGCAGCCGAGACCGGATCCGCACCCAAGTTCCCTACGAGCAGTACTTC
TRBV9	TRBD2	.	TRBJ2-5	CASSPAGEETQYF	TGTGCCAGCAGCCCCGCGGGGGAGGAGACCCAGTACTTC
TRBV6-5	.	.	TRBJ1-4	CASTSIRVKSEKLFF	TGTGCCAGCACTTCCATCCGAGTGAAGTCTGAAAAACTGTTTTTT
TRBV5-1	.	.	TRBJ1-1	CASSLDSHTEAFF	TGCGCCAGCAGCTTGGATAGCCACACTGAAGCTTTCTTT